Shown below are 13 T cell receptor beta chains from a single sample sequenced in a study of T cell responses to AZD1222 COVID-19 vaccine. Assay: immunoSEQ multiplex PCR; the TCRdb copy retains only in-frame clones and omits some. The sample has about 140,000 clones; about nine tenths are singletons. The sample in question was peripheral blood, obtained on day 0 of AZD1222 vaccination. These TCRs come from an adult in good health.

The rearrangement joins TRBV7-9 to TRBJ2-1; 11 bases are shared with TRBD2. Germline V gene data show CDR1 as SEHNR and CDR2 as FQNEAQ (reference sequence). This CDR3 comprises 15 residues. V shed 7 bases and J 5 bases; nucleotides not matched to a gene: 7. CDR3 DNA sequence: TGTGCCAGCACCGTTCTAGCGGGAGGCCACAATGAGCAGTTCTTC. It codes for CASTVLAGGHNEQFF.

CDR3 loop: CATSDRTGRTDTQYF. The CDR3 nucleotides are TGTGCCACCAGTGACCGGACAGGGAGGACAGATACGCAGTATTTT. This chain joins TRBV24-1 and TRBJ2-3; the match to TRBD1 covers 8 bases. The V and J ends lost 4 bases and 3 bases, in that order; junction bases with no gene match: 5. The CDR3 totals 15 residues. In germline, CDR1 is KGHDR, CDR2 SFDVKD.

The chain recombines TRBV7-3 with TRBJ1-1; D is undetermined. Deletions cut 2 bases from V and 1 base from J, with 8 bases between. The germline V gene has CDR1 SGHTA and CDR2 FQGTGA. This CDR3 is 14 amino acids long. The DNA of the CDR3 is TGTGCCAGCAGCTTATTTCCGGGGAACACTGAAGCTTTCTTT. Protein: CASSLFPGNTEAFF.

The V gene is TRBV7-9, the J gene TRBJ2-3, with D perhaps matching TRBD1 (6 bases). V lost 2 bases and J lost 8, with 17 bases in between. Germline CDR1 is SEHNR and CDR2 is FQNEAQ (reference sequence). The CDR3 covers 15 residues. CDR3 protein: CASSLIDVARGTQYF. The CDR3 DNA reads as TGTGCCAGCAGCTTAATTGATGTGGCCAGGGGTACGCAGTATTTT.

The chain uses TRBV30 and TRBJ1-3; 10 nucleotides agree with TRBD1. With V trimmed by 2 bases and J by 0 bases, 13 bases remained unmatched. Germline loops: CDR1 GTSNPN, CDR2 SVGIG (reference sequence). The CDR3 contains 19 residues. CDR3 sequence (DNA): TGTGCCTGGAGTTCTCCCGGGACAGGGGTAACCCTCTCTGGAAACACCATATATTTT. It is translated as CAWSSPGTGVTLSGNTIYF.

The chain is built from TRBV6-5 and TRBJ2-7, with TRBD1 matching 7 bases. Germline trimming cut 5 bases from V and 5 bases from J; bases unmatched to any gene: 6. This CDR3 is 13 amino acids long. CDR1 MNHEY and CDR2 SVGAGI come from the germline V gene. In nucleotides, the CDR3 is TGTGCCAGCAGTCTTTTTGGACAGGACGAGCAGTACTTC. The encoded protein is CASSLFGQDEQYF.

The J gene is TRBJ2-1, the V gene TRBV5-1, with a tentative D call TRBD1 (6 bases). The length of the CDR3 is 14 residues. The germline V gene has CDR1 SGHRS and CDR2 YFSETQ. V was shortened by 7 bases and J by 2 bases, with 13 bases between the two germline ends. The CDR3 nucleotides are TGCGCCAGCTCCAGGGGTGGGACCTACAATGAGCAGTTCTTC. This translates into CASSRGGTYNEQFF. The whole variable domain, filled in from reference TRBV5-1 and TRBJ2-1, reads KAGVTQTPRYLIKTRGQQVTLSCSPISGHRSVSWYQQTPGQGLQFLFEYFSETQRNKGNFPGRFSGRQFSNSRSEMNVSTLELGDSALYLCASSRGGTYNEQFFGPGTRLTVL.

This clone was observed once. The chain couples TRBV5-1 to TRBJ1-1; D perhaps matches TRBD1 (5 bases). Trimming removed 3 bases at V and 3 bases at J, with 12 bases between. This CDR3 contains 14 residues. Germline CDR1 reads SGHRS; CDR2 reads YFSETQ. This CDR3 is CASSWTGGDTEAFF. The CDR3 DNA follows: TGCGCCAGCAGCTGGACGGGGGGAGACACTGAAGCTTTCTTT.

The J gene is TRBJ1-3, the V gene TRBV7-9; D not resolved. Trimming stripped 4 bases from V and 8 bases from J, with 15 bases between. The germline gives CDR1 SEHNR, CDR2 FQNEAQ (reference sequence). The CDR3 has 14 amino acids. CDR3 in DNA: TGTGCCAGCAGCTCAACGACCGCTCGGGACACCATATATTTT. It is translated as CASSSTTARDTIYF.

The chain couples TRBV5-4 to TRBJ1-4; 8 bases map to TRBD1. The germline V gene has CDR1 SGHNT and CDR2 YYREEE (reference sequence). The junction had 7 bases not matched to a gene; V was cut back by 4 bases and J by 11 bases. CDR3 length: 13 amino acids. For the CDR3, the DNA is TGTGCCAGCAGCAGTAACAGGGGGGAGAAACTGTTTTTT. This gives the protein CASSSNRGEKLFF.

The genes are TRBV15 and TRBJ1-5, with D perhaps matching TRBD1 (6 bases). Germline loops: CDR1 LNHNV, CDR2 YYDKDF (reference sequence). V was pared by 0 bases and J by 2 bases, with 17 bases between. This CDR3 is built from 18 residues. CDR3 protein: CATSRDVGQGLGNQPQHF. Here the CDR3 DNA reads TGTGCCACCAGCAGAGATGTCGGGCAGGGGTTGGGCAATCAGCCCCAGCATTTT.

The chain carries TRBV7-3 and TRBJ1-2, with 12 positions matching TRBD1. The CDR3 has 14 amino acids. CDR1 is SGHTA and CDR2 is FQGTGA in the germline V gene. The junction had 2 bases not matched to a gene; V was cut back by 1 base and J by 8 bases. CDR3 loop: CASSLIGTGGGYTF. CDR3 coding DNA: TGTGCCAGCAGCTTAATCGGGACAGGGGGCGGCTACACCTTC.

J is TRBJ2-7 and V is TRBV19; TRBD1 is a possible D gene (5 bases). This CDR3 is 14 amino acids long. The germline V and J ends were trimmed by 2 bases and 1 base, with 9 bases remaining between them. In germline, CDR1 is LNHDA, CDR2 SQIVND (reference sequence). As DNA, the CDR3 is TGTGCCAGTAGTATACAGGGCTTTTCCTACGAGCAGTACTTC. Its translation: CASSIQGFSYEQYF.